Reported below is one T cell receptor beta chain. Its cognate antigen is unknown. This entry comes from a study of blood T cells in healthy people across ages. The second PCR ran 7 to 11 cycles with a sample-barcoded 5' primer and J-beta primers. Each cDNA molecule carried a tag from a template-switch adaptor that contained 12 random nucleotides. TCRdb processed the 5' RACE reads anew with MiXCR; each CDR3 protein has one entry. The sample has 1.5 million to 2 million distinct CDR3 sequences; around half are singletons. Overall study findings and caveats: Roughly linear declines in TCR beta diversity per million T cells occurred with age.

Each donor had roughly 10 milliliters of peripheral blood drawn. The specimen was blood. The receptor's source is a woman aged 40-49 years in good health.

The CDR3 DNA follows: TGTGCCAGCAGTTATTTCGGGGTCGGGAACACTGAAGCTTTCTTT. This codes for CASSYFGVGNTEAFF. This chain uses TRBV6-2 or TRBV6-3 with TRBJ1-1; D gene uncertain. The CDR3 is 15 residues long. Per the germline V gene, CDR1 is MNHEY and CDR2 is SVGEGT. Trimming took off 3 bases at V and 1 base at J, with 12 bases between the two ends.